The TCR beta chain under discussion was sequenced for a study of siplizumab effects on memory and regulatory T cells. Sequenced by immunoSEQ multiplex PCR; TCRdb stores in-frame clones only, minus some. Among about 72,000 clones listed, about 90% were seen once. Sequenced: CD8+ T cells sorted from blood. The receptor was derived from a human donor in good health.

CDR3 sequence (DNA): TGTGCCAGCAGTTACTTCCCGGGGGAGAGGTACAATGAGCAGTTCTTC. Encoded protein: CASSYFPGERYNEQFF. The chain links TRBV6-5 to TRBJ2-1; the D gene is possibly TRBD2 (6 bases). Trimming pared 1 base from V and 4 bases from J, leaving 14 bases between. This CDR3 spans 16 amino acids. Germline loops: CDR1 MNHEY, CDR2 SVGAGI.